These 5 T cell receptor beta chains were sequenced from one sample in a study of blood T cells in healthy people across ages (dated by TCRdb to 2015 to 2017). Receptor amplification or capture employed 5' RACE. Sequencer: Illumina HiSeq 2500. A second PCR of about 7 to 12 cycles was run with a J-beta primer mix and a sample-barcoded 5' primer. The raw public data were reprocessed by TCRdb itself: fastp quality trimming at Q25, MiXCR clonotype calling, in-frame beta chains only. Duplicate CDR3 protein sequences are folded into a single record with the most common DNA and genes. Here the sample has over 600,000 distinct CDR3 sequences; around 21% occur a single time. Of the sample, 3% to 4.5% falls within the top ten clones. Sequencing input: blood. These receptors all come from a man between 70 and 80 years old in good health.

As to this clonotype: One junction end disagrees with the germline gene, perhaps due to a read error. The gene calls are TRBV20-1 and TRBJ1-4; D gene ambiguous. The CDR3 has 10 amino acids. Looked up from germline, CDR1 is DFQATT and CDR2 is SNEGSKA (reference sequence). The CDR3 sequence: CSAKGDKGAF. The CDR3 region has the DNA TGCAGTGCTAAGGGAGACAAGGGTGCTTTT.

CDR3: CASSGNSRAEKLFF. CDR3 DNA sequence: TGCGCCAGCAGCGGCAACAGCCGTGCGGAAAAACTGTTTTTT. V gene TRBV5-1 combines with J gene TRBJ1-4; D is ambiguous. The CDR3 runs 14 residues. Trimming took off 4 bases at V and 8 bases at J, with 15 bases between the two ends. In germline, CDR1 is SGHRS, CDR2 YFSETQ.

Concerning this clonotype: An end of the junction does not agree with germline; a read error may underlie this. The V and J genes are TRBV9 and TRBJ1-1; D gene ambiguous. CDR1 SGDLS and CDR2 YYNGEE come from the germline V gene. The CDR3 consists of 11 residues. DNA of the CDR3: TGTGCCAGCAGCTCTGGTACTGAAGTTTTCTTT. Protein product: CASSSGTEVFF.

This chain joins TRBV2 and TRBJ2-5, with a tentative D call TRBD1 (5 bases). V shed 5 bases and J shed 9 bases, with 16 bases lying between them. The CDR3 has 13 residues. CDR1 and CDR2 from the germline V gene are SNHLY and FYNNEI. CDR3 nucleotides: TGTGCCAGCAGTCCAGATTCGCAAGGGGCCCAGTACTTC. As protein: CASSPDSQGAQYF.

This clonotype was found a few times. This may stem from a read error, because a much larger clone lies one nucleotide away. The chain combines TRBV11-2 with TRBJ2-5; D gene uncertain. Matching the DNA end better, TRBJ2-1 makes the J call doubtful. There are 14 residues in the CDR3. The germline V gene has CDR1 SGHAT and CDR2 FQNNGV. The CDR3 DNA reads TGTGCCGGCAGGATATACTCGCGGATCAATGAGCAGTTCTTC. Protein product: CAGRIYSRINEQFF.